This T cell receptor beta chain appears in the sequencing data of a study of cytomegalovirus exposure and HLA in healthy donors. The CDR3 spans 16 residues. CDR1 is SGHRS and CDR2 is YFSETQ in the germline V gene. V was pared by 4 bases and J by 0 bases, with 14 bases between. As for this clone: The antigen is undetermined.

Points from the study as a whole: Among the most significant clusters, several appeared linked to common viral pathogens in a later analysis.

The study ran its PCR with 60 Vbeta and 13 Jbeta primers. The table came from immunoSEQ multiplex PCR; TCRdb's copy has only in-frame clones and leaves some out. There are more than 150,000 clones in the sample; over 75% occur only once, and 1.3% lies in the top ten. This chain connects TRBV5-1 to TRBJ2-1; perhaps TRBD1 as D (5 bases). The origin of this receptor is a man in his forties or fifties in good health and CMV-seropositive. Sequenced material: PBMCs. The CDR3 region has the DNA TGCGCCAGCAGCCAACAGGCCCCCGCCTCCTACAATGAGCAGTTCTTC. It encodes CASSQQAPASYNEQFF.